A selection of T cell receptor beta chains follows, all from one sample in a study of cytomegalovirus exposure and HLA in healthy donors. TCRdb keeps only in-frame clones here, not all; method: immunoSEQ multiplex PCR. The data include tens of thousands of clones; the top ten clones carry 9.5% to 11%. Sequenced material: PBMCs. All receptors come from a woman in her 50s in good health and CMV-seropositive. Each CDR3 is given with its conserved first and last residue. A D gene is named only where the DNA matches it firmly. Not every row has a clone size; where given, it reads once, few, many or a size class.

J: TRBJ2-7; D: TRBD1; V: TRBV6-1; size: NA; CDR3: CASSWTGTYEQYF; DNA: TGTGCCAGCAGTTGGACAGGGACCTACGAGCAGTACTTC
J: TRBJ1-5; D: NA; V: TRBV19; size: NA; CDR3: CAIGGRSNQPQHF; DNA: TGTGCCATAGGAGGGCGAAGCAATCAGCCCCAGCATTTT
J: TRBJ1-6; D: NA; V: TRBV4-2; size: NA; CDR3: CASSQDRAGSDSPLHF; DNA: TGTGCCAGCAGCCAAGATCGGGCGGGGAGTGATTCACCCCTCCACTTT
J: TRBJ1-1; D: NA; V: TRBV4-3; size: NA; CDR3: CASSQAPGVMNTEAFF; DNA: TGCGCCAGCAGCCAGGCGCCAGGGGTTATGAACACTGAAGCTTTCTTT
J: TRBJ1-1; D: NA; V: TRBV7-9; size: NA; CDR3: CASSFGGNTEAFF; DNA: TGTGCCAGCAGCTTCGGGGGGAACACTGAAGCTTTCTTT
J: TRBJ2-7; D: NA; V: TRBV11-2; size: NA; CDR3: CASRLTSTYEQYF; DNA: TGTGCCAGCAGATTGACATCAACCTACGAGCAGTACTTC
J: TRBJ1-1; D: NA; V: TRBV2; size: NA; CDR3: CASSLAGKNTEAFF; DNA: TGTGCCAGCAGTCTCGCCGGGAAAAACACTGAAGCTTTCTTT
J: TRBJ2-2; D: NA; V: TRBV28; size: NA; CDR3: CASRETGLATGELFF; DNA: TGTGCCAGCAGAGAAACCGGTTTAGCGACCGGGGAGCTGTTTTTT
J: TRBJ2-7; D: NA; V: TRBV28; size: NA; CDR3: CASSGGTAPYEQYF; DNA: TGTGCCAGCAGTGGAGGGACAGCCCCGTACGAGCAGTACTTC
J: TRBJ2-7; D: TRBD1; V: TRBV6-5; size: NA; CDR3: CASSRDRGLNEQYF; DNA: TGTGCCAGCAGTAGGGACAGGGGGCTAAACGAGCAGTACTTC
J: TRBJ2-3; D: NA; V: TRBV14; size: NA; CDR3: CASSQEALGPDTQYF; DNA: TGTGCCAGCAGCCAAGAGGCCCTTGGGCCAGATACGCAGTATTTT
J: TRBJ2-3; D: NA; V: TRBV28; size: NA; CDR3: CASTPGQQDTQYF; DNA: TGTGCCAGCACCCCAGGCCAGCAAGATACGCAGTATTTT
J: TRBJ1-3; D: NA; V: TRBV19; size: NA; CDR3: CASRRDGNTIYF; DNA: TGTGCCAGTAGGAGGGATGGAAACACCATATATTTT
J: TRBJ2-3; D: TRBD2; V: TRBV15; size: NA; CDR3: CATSSRGTSGGTDTQYF; DNA: TGTGCCACCAGCAGCCGTGGGACTAGCGGGGGCACAGATACGCAGTATTTT
J: TRBJ2-7; D: NA; V: TRBV5-1; size: NA; CDR3: CASSGAFRHPPYEQYF; DNA: TGCGCCAGCAGCGGGGCCTTTCGTCACCCGCCCTACGAGCAGTACTTC
J: TRBJ2-2; D: NA; V: TRBV7-9; size: NA; CDR3: CASSNHRGGGITGELFF; DNA: TGTGCCAGCAGTAACCACCGAGGGGGGGGCATCACCGGGGAGCTGTTTTTT
J: TRBJ1-2; D: NA; V: TRBV10-1; size: NA; CDR3: CASSGDFKAKTF; DNA: TGCGCCAGCAGTGGGGACTTTAAGGCGAAGACCTTC
J: TRBJ1-5; D: NA; V: TRBV30; size: NA; CDR3: CAWSSGGQPQHF; DNA: TGTGCCTGGAGCTCTGGCGGTCAGCCCCAGCATTTT
J: TRBJ2-7; D: TRBD2; V: TRBV30; size: NA; CDR3: CAWSVGWIAGAQQYF; DNA: TGTGCCTGGAGTGTCGGGTGGATAGCGGGAGCTCAGCAGTACTTC
J: TRBJ1-2; D: NA; V: TRBV5-1; size: NA; CDR3: CASSPNGRGIDGYTF; DNA: TGCGCCAGCAGCCCTAACGGTAGGGGAATAGATGGCTACACCTTC
J: TRBJ1-3; D: NA; V: TRBV9; size: NA; CDR3: CASTTGSSGNTIYF; DNA: TGTGCCAGCACTACAGGGTCCTCTGGAAACACCATATATTTT
J: TRBJ1-5; D: NA; V: TRBV18; size: NA; CDR3: CASSRTDSNQPQHF; DNA: TGTGCCAGCTCACGGACAGATAGCAATCAGCCCCAGCATTTT
J: TRBJ1-1; D: NA; V: TRBV6-1; size: NA; CDR3: CASSPAANTEAFF; DNA: TGTGCCAGCAGTCCTGCGGCGAACACTGAAGCTTTCTTT
J: TRBJ2-6; D: NA; V: TRBV28; size: NA; CDR3: CASSKGVPGGANVLTF; DNA: TGTGCCAGCAGTAAAGGGGTCCCCGGGGGGGCCAACGTCCTGACTTTC
J: TRBJ1-2; D: TRBD1; V: TRBV30; size: NA; CDR3: CAWSRGQGDYGYTF; DNA: TGTGCCTGGAGTAGGGGGCAGGGGGACTATGGCTACACCTTC
J: TRBJ2-7; D: NA; V: TRBV29-1; size: NA; CDR3: CSVKWGDYEQYF; DNA: TGCAGCGTAAAGTGGGGGGACTACGAGCAGTACTTC
J: TRBJ2-7; D: TRBD2; V: TRBV28; size: NA; CDR3: CASSLSGTTTYEQYF; DNA: TGTGCCAGCAGTTTATCGGGGACTACCACCTACGAGCAGTACTTC
J: TRBJ1-6; D: NA; V: TRBV4-2; size: NA; CDR3: CASSRHGDSPLHF; DNA: TGTGCCAGCAGCCGCCACGGGGATTCACCCCTCCACTTT
J: TRBJ1-6; D: TRBD1; V: TRBV7-2; size: NA; CDR3: CASSLLRQGSPLHF; DNA: TGTGCCAGCAGCTTACTGCGACAGGGATCACCCCTCCACTTT
J: TRBJ1-1; D: NA; V: TRBV18; size: NA; CDR3: CASSPDIGNTEAFF; DNA: TGTGCCAGCTCACCTGACATAGGGAACACTGAAGCTTTCTTT
J: TRBJ1-6; D: TRBD1; V: TRBV9; size: NA; CDR3: CASSVTGGNSPLHF; DNA: TGTGCCAGCAGCGTGACAGGGGGTAATTCACCCCTCCACTTT
J: TRBJ2-3; D: TRBD2; V: TRBV27; size: NA; CDR3: CASSLLAGYTDTQYF; DNA: TGTGCCAGCAGTTTACTAGCGGGATACACAGATACGCAGTATTTT
J: TRBJ2-6; D: NA; V: TRBV7-9; size: NA; CDR3: CASSLLGPSGSGANVLTF; DNA: TGTGCCAGCAGCTTATTGGGGCCTTCCGGCTCTGGGGCCAACGTCCTGACTTTC
J: TRBJ2-2; D: NA; V: TRBV30; size: NA; CDR3: CAWSLGSGELFF; DNA: TGTGCCTGGAGTCTGGGCTCCGGGGAGCTGTTTTTT
J: TRBJ2-1; D: NA; V: TRBV5-1; size: NA; CDR3: CASSWGDFTSDEQFF; DNA: TGCGCCAGCAGCTGGGGGGACTTCACCAGCGATGAGCAGTTCTTC
J: TRBJ1-1; D: NA; V: TRBV6-1; size: NA; CDR3: CASSERGNTEAFF; DNA: TGTGCCAGCAGTGAACGGGGGAACACTGAAGCTTTCTTT
J: TRBJ2-2; D: TRBD1; V: TRBV11-2; size: NA; CDR3: CASSLQGATGELFF; DNA: TGTGCCAGCAGCCTACAGGGGGCCACCGGGGAGCTGTTTTTT
J: TRBJ1-6; D: NA; V: TRBV5-6; size: NA; CDR3: CASSPRESSYNSPLHF; DNA: TGTGCCAGCAGCCCAAGGGAGAGCTCCTATAATTCACCCCTCCACTTT
J: TRBJ1-2; D: NA; V: TRBV19; size: NA; CDR3: CASRNRDVYGYTF; DNA: TGTGCCAGCAGAAACAGGGACGTCTATGGCTACACCTTC
J: TRBJ1-1; D: TRBD1; V: TRBV5-1; size: NA; CDR3: CASSSDRDGGNTEAFF; DNA: TGCGCCAGCAGCTCGGACAGGGACGGGGGAAACACTGAAGCTTTCTTT
J: TRBJ2-5; D: NA; V: TRBV4-3; size: NA; CDR3: CASSQRSEGPETQYF; DNA: TGCGCCAGCAGCCAGAGATCGGAGGGTCCAGAGACCCAGTACTTC
J: TRBJ1-1; D: NA; V: TRBV30; size: NA; CDR3: CAWSGGGTEAFF; DNA: TGTGCCTGGAGTGGGGGGGGCACTGAAGCTTTCTTT
J: TRBJ1-5; D: TRBD1; V: TRBV27; size: NA; CDR3: CASSFGQGYQPQHF; DNA: TGTGCCAGCAGTTTCGGACAGGGGTATCAGCCCCAGCATTTT
J: TRBJ1-1; D: TRBD1; V: TRBV5-4; size: NA; CDR3: CASQLGGQAITEAFF; DNA: TGTGCCAGTCAGCTTGGGGGACAGGCAATCACTGAAGCTTTCTTT
J: TRBJ2-2; D: NA; V: TRBV4-3; size: medium-sized; CDR3: CASSPSDGELFF; DNA: TGCGCCAGCAGCCCTAGTGACGGGGAGCTGTTTTTT
J: TRBJ2-3; D: TRBD2; V: TRBV6-4; size: NA; CDR3: CASSDSGRGPDTQYF; DNA: TGTGCCAGCAGTGACTCAGGGAGGGGCCCAGATACGCAGTATTTT
J: TRBJ1-5; D: TRBD1; V: TRBV18; size: NA; CDR3: CASSPGRGAGQPQHF; DNA: TGTGCCAGCTCACCGGGCAGGGGGGCTGGTCAGCCCCAGCATTTT
J: TRBJ1-2; D: TRBD1; V: TRBV5-1; size: NA; CDR3: CASSLGQGFYGYTF; DNA: TGCGCCAGCAGCCTGGGACAGGGGTTCTATGGCTACACCTTC
J: TRBJ1-6; D: NA; V: TRBV30; size: NA; CDR3: CAWSSGINSPLHF; DNA: TGTGCCTGGAGTTCGGGGATTAATTCACCCCTCCACTTT
J: TRBJ1-3; D: NA; V: TRBV2; size: NA; CDR3: CASSDSSGNTIYF; DNA: TGTGCCAGCAGCGACAGCTCTGGAAACACCATATATTTT
J: TRBJ2-7; D: NA; V: TRBV5-8; size: NA; CDR3: CASSPLPFRDTIREQYF; DNA: TGTGCCAGCAGCCCCCTTCCTTTCCGGGACACTATTAGGGAGCAGTACTTC
J: TRBJ1-1; D: TRBD1; V: TRBV5-1; size: NA; CDR3: CASRRWTGENTEAFF; DNA: TGCGCCAGCAGGCGGTGGACAGGGGAGAACACTGAAGCTTTCTTT
J: TRBJ1-6; D: NA; V: TRBV6-1; size: NA; CDR3: CASSEVTDNSPLHF; DNA: TGTGCCAGCAGTGAAGTAACGGATAATTCACCCCTCCACTTT
J: TRBJ2-2; D: TRBD2; V: TRBV6-1; size: NA; CDR3: CASSELAGGRTGELFF; DNA: TGTGCCAGCAGTGAACTAGCGGGGGGCCGCACCGGGGAGCTGTTTTTT